This T cell receptor beta chain was recorded in a study of blood T cell repertoires in COVID-19. Study overall: T cells, B-cell-depleted T cells, or PBMCs supplied cDNA or gDNA.

Original processing notes: Reference gene primers were amplified, and this amplification served to estimate nucleated cell counts. Sequencing was performed with immunoSEQ multiplex PCR; in TCRdb, only in-frame clones are kept and a portion is missing. That table gives V, J and clone size, and the DNA gave D and trimming. The data hold approximately 200,000 clones, with about nine tenths observed a single time. This clonotype was sampled from a man between 65 and 79 years old with active or convalescent COVID-19. Material: peripheral blood.

The DNA of the CDR3 is TGTGCCAGCAGTGAGGGCTCAACTAATGAAAAACTGTTTTTT. It translates to CASSEGSTNEKLFF. This chain connects TRBV2 to TRBJ1-4; unclear D gene. The CDR3 extends over 14 amino acids. With 3 bases removed from V and 0 bases from J, the gap between germline ends came to 5 bases. Germline-derived CDR1 and CDR2 are SNHLY and FYNNEI. Drawing the rest from reference TRBV2 and TRBJ1-4, the complete variable domain is EPEVTQTPSHQVTQMGQEVILRCVPISNHLYFYWYRQILGQKVEFLVSFYNNEISEKSEIFDDQFSVERPDGSNFTLKIRSTKLEDSAMYFCASSEGSTNEKLFFGSGTQLSVL.